Listed below are T cell receptor beta chains from one sample, sequenced in a study of blood T cell repertoires in COVID-19. The repertoire was sequenced with immunoSEQ multiplex PCR; TCRdb's copy has only in-frame clones and lacks some. The sample has some 240,000 clones, roughly nine tenths seen once; the top ten hold about 6.3%. Sequences were obtained from peripheral blood. The receptor set was obtained from a man aged 55 to 69 who had recovered from COVID-19. Each CDR3 is given with its conserved first and last residue. The D gene is left open where the match is weak. A clone size is listed for some rows: how often the clone was seen (once, few, many), or a class if it is expanded.

NA	NA	TRBV9	18	TRBJ2-1	TGTGCCAGCAGCGTCAGCGGCCTCCTGGGTGTCGATTCCAATGAGCAGTTCTTC	CASSVSGLLGVDSNEQFF
NA	TRBD1	TRBV28	15	TRBJ2-2	TGTGCCAGCAGTTTCTTGGGACAGGGGACCGGGGAGCTGTTTTTT	CASSFLGQGTGELFF
NA	NA	TRBV14	15	TRBJ1-2	TGTGCCAGCAGCCAAGAAGCTGGCCGGGGCTATGGCTACACCTTC	CASSQEAGRGYGYTF
few	NA	TRBV7-3	15	TRBJ2-1	TGTGCCAGCAGCCCTGTGGGTCTAGGCCGCAATGAGCAGTTCTTC	CASSPVGLGRNEQFF
NA	NA	TRBV6-1	16	TRBJ1-1	TGTGCCAGCAGTGAGTCCTTCAGGCTTTGGGACACTGAAGCTTTCTTT	CASSESFRLWDTEAFF
once	TRBD1	TRBV5-4	14	TRBJ2-7	TGTGCCAGCAGATTTGACAGGGGGCAGGACGAGCAGTACTTC	CASRFDRGQDEQYF
NA	NA	TRBV4-3	14	TRBJ1-2	TGCGCCAGCAGCCCAGGGAACCGTATCGGCGGCTACACCTTC	CASSPGNRIGGYTF
NA	NA	TRBV28	15	TRBJ2-7	TGTGCCAGCAGTTTACCGAATAGCGACTTCTACGAGCAGTACTTC	CASSLPNSDFYEQYF
NA	TRBD1	TRBV5-6	15	TRBJ1-5	TGTGCCAGCAGCTCCACCGACAGGGTGAATCAGCCCCAGCATTTT	CASSSTDRVNQPQHF
NA	NA	TRBV10-3	11	TRBJ2-5	TGTGCCACCTCGGGTGGGGAGACCCAGTACTTC	CATSGGETQYF
NA	NA	TRBV20-1	10	TRBJ2-1	TGCAGTGCCACAATGAGGGAGCAGTTCTTC	CSATMREQFF
NA	NA	TRBV29-1	13	TRBJ1-1	TGCAGCGTTGTATCCTTAGGGAGCACTGAAGCTTTCTTT	CSVVSLGSTEAFF
NA	TRBD2	TRBV6-1	19	TRBJ2-1	TGTGCCAGCAGTGAAGCGCGAAGGACTAGCGGGAGGGATTACAATGAGCAGTTCTTC	CASSEARRTSGRDYNEQFF
NA	TRBD1	TRBV5-6	16	TRBJ1-5	TGTGCCAGCAGCCGAGACAGGGGTTTTAGCAATCAGCCCCAGCATTTT	CASSRDRGFSNQPQHF
NA	NA	TRBV28	13	TRBJ1-2	TGTGCCGCCGGGGACACAACTAACTATGGCTACACCTTC	CAAGDTTNYGYTF
NA	NA	TRBV18	12	TRBJ1-1	TGTGCCAGCACTACAGGTGGGGCCGAAGCTTTCTTT	CASTTGGAEAFF
NA	NA	TRBV10-3	12	TRBJ1-1	TGTGCCATCAGTCAAGACGGGGGTGAAGCTTTCTTT	CAISQDGGEAFF
NA	TRBD1	TRBV10-3	14	TRBJ2-1	TGTGCCATCAGGGGGGACAGCGGAAACAATGAGCAGTTCTTC	CAIRGDSGNNEQFF
NA	NA	TRBV6-1	17	TRBJ1-1	TGTGCCAGCAGTGATTTCGCCGGGTGGAGTATGAACACTGAAGCTTTCTTT	CASSDFAGWSMNTEAFF
NA	TRBD1	TRBV7-9	16	TRBJ2-7	TGTGCCAGCAGCGCTACACCGGGACAGGGGTTCGGCGAGCAGTACTTC	CASSATPGQGFGEQYF
NA	TRBD1	TRBV28	15	TRBJ1-2	TGTGCCAGCAGTTTCAGGCACCGAGGGGGCTCTGGCTACACCTTC	CASSFRHRGGSGYTF
NA	TRBD2	TRBV4-1	15	TRBJ2-7	TGCGCCAGCAGCCCTCAAGGAGCGGGGGGAACGAAGCAGTACTTC	CASSPQGAGGTKQYF
NA	NA	TRBV21-1	17	TRBJ1-4	TGTGCCAGCAGCAAAGGGCGGGGGAGGGCAGGAATTGAAAAACTGTTTTTT	CASSKGRGRAGIEKLFF
NA	NA	TRBV6-5	15	TRBJ1-2	TGTGCCAGCAGTCCCCGGGTCGTTTTGAACTATGGCTACACCTTC	CASSPRVVLNYGYTF
NA	TRBD2	TRBV28	15	TRBJ2-3	TGTGCCAGCAGCTCGCCGGGACTAGGCACAGATACGCAGTATTTT	CASSSPGLGTDTQYF
NA	NA	TRBV5-4	15	TRBJ1-5	TGTGCCAGCAGCCCTGGGGGGACGGGCAATCAGCCCCAGCATTTT	CASSPGGTGNQPQHF
once	TRBD1	TRBV2	13	TRBJ1-3	TGTGCCAGCGGGACAGACTCTGGAAACACCATATATTTT	CASGTDSGNTIYF
NA	NA	TRBV3-1/TRBV3-2	16	TRBJ1-5	TGTGCCAGCAGCCCCCAACCCGGACAGAACAATCAGCCCCAGCATTTT	CASSPQPGQNNQPQHF
NA	NA	TRBV6-1	15	TRBJ2-5	TGTGCCAGCAGTGAAGAGGGGGGGAGGCAAGAGACCCAGTACTTC	CASSEEGGRQETQYF
NA	NA	TRBV7-2	14	TRBJ2-7	TGTGCCAGCAGCCCCCGCGGGGGCTTGTACGAGCAGTACTTC	CASSPRGGLYEQYF
NA	TRBD1	TRBV5-8	16	TRBJ2-2	TGTGCCAGCAGCTTGGGACAGGGGGGGAACACCGGGGAGCTGTTTTTT	CASSLGQGGNTGELFF
NA	NA	TRBV19	15	TRBJ1-3	TGTGCCAGTAGTACGAGGGCGCTCTCTGGAAACACCATATATTTT	CASSTRALSGNTIYF
NA	NA	TRBV3-1/TRBV3-2	15	TRBJ1-1	TGTGCCAGCACCAAGGGGGACCGTCTGAGCACTGAAGCTTTCTTT	CASTKGDRLSTEAFF
NA	NA	TRBV5-1	13	TRBJ2-1	TGCGCCAGCAGCTTGGGCGGGAACGTTGAGCAGTTCTTC	CASSLGGNVEQFF
NA	NA	TRBV6-5	13	TRBJ2-3	TGTGCCAGCAGTTACCGTGTCGCAGATACGCAGTATTTT	CASSYRVADTQYF
once	TRBD2	TRBV18	17	TRBJ2-2	TGTGCCAGCTCATGGACTAGCGGGAGGATCAATGCCGGGGAGCTGTTTTTT	CASSWTSGRINAGELFF
NA	NA	TRBV4-1	14	TRBJ2-7	TGCGCCAGCAGCCAAGATTTCTCCGTCGACGAGCAGTACTTC	CASSQDFSVDEQYF
NA	TRBD1	TRBV6-5	16	TRBJ1-1	TGTGCCAGCAGTTATGGGACAGTAAACATGAACACTGAAGCTTTCTTT	CASSYGTVNMNTEAFF
NA	NA	TRBV29-1	11	TRBJ2-1	TGCAGCGTCCAGGGCTACAATGAGCAGTTCTTC	CSVQGYNEQFF
NA	TRBD1	TRBV6-6	17	TRBJ2-2	TGTGCCAGCAGTCACAGAACTGGGACAGGGAGGGTCGGGGAGCTGTTTTTT	CASSHRTGTGRVGELFF
NA	TRBD1	TRBV9	15	TRBJ2-3	TGTGCCAGCAGCGCGGACAGGGGGCGCACAGATACGCAGTATTTT	CASSADRGRTDTQYF
NA	NA	TRBV10-3	13	TRBJ1-1	TGTGCCATCAGGTGGGGGGAGAACACTGAAGCTTTCTTT	CAIRWGENTEAFF